A selection of T cell receptor beta chains follows, all from one sample in a study of blood T cell repertoires in COVID-19. Using immunoSEQ multiplex PCR, the repertoire was profiled, and TCRdb retains in-frame clones only, with some absent. Counted here are about 100,000 clones, 80% to 95% occurring once; the ten biggest clones make up 6.5% to 8%. Sequencing was performed on peripheral blood. Source of these receptors: a man between 18 and 29 years old with COVID-19, enrolled during active disease. CDR3s include the opening cysteine and the closing phenylalanine or tryptophan. The D gene is left open where the match is weak. Clone size is shown for a subset of rows, as once, few, many or a class of expanded clone.

abundance,v_gene,d_gene,j_gene,CDR3nt,CDR3aa
.,TRBV28,TRBD1,TRBJ1-2,TGTGCCAGCGGCGACAGGGGGCCCAATCACTATGGCTACACCTTC,CASGDRGPNHYGYTF
.,TRBV4-3,TRBD1,TRBJ2-1,TGCGCCAGCAGCCAAGACTCCGGGACAGGTGAGCAGTTCTTC,CASSQDSGTGEQFF
.,TRBV19,.,TRBJ2-1,TGTGCCAGTAACATTGGAGGGTCCCGCTCCTACAATGAGCAGTTCTTC,CASNIGGSRSYNEQFF
.,TRBV19,TRBD1,TRBJ2-7,TGTGCCAGTAGTATAGGTGGGACAGCCTACGAGCAGTACTTC,CASSIGGTAYEQYF
.,TRBV19,.,TRBJ1-5,TGTGCCAGTAGTAGTCACAGGGTAGAGCCCCAGCATTTT,CASSSHRVEPQHF
.,TRBV28,TRBD1,TRBJ2-7,TGTGCCAGCAAAGGACAGGGACTCGTCGGCTACGAGCAGTACTTC,CASKGQGLVGYEQYF
.,TRBV7-9,.,TRBJ2-7,TGTGCCAGCAGCCCTAGTTCCCCCCACGAGCAGTACTTC,CASSPSSPHEQYF
.,TRBV28,.,TRBJ2-7,TGTGGGAGCGGGCGGGACCACTACGAGCAGTACTTC,CGSGRDHYEQYF
.,TRBV7-9,.,TRBJ2-7,TGTGCCAGCAGCCCAACGACTAGTTCCGAGCAGTACTTC,CASSPTTSSEQYF
.,TRBV5-1,.,TRBJ2-7,TGCGCCAGCAGCCAGAGCGGTGCCTACGAGCAGTACTTC,CASSQSGAYEQYF
.,TRBV29-1,.,TRBJ1-3,TGCAGCGTTGAATCCTTCTCTGGAAACACCATATATTTT,CSVESFSGNTIYF
.,TRBV18,.,TRBJ2-5,TGTGCCAGTACGGGTCAAGAGACCCAGTACTTC,CASTGQETQYF
.,TRBV24-1,TRBD2,TRBJ2-1,TGTGCCACCAGTGATTCGCGGGAGGGCCCTCACTACAATGAGCAGTTCTTC,CATSDSREGPHYNEQFF
.,TRBV5-1,.,TRBJ1-5,TGCGCCAGCAGCTTGGCCGGGGATCCCAATCAGCCCCAGCATTTT,CASSLAGDPNQPQHF
.,TRBV6-2/TRBV6-3,TRBD1,TRBJ1-6,TGTGCCAGCAGTTATGGGACAGACCGTTCACCCCTCCACTTT,CASSYGTDRSPLHF
.,TRBV9,TRBD2,TRBJ2-1,TGTGCCAGCAGCGTCCAAGGACTAGCCAATGAGCAGTTCTTC,CASSVQGLANEQFF
.,TRBV9,.,TRBJ2-7,TGTGCCAGCAGCGTAGGGCTAGACGAGCAGTACTTC,CASSVGLDEQYF
.,TRBV28,TRBD1,TRBJ1-2,TGTGCCAGCAGCTCGATTTTCGGACAGGGGGCGAGTAACTATGGCTACACCTTC,CASSSIFGQGASNYGYTF
.,TRBV27,TRBD2,TRBJ2-1,TGTGCCAGCAGTTTACGGGGGACTAGCGGGATCAATGAGCAGTTCTTC,CASSLRGTSGINEQFF
.,TRBV28,TRBD1,TRBJ1-1,TGTGCCAGCATCTCGACCTGGACAGGGGTGGAGGATGAAGCTTTCTTT,CASISTWTGVEDEAFF
.,TRBV7-8,TRBD2,TRBJ2-4,TGTGCCAGCAGCCCCCGCAGGTTTGGGCGGGAGTGGGTCAAAAACATTCAGTACTTC,CASSPRRFGREWVKNIQYF
once,TRBV13,TRBD2,TRBJ2-1,TGTGCCAGCAGCCCCCCAGGACGGCGGGAGAACAATGAGCAGTTCTTC,CASSPPGRRENNEQFF
once,TRBV5-6,.,TRBJ1-2,TGTGCCAGCAGCCCGTCACTTAACTATGGCTACACCTTC,CASSPSLNYGYTF
few,TRBV11-2,.,TRBJ1-6,TGTGCCAGCAGCTTCAATAATTCACCCCTCCACTTT,CASSFNNSPLHF
.,TRBV14,TRBD2,TRBJ2-7,TGTGCCAGCAGCCAAGCCCCGCGGGGGTACGAGCAGTACTTC,CASSQAPRGYEQYF
.,TRBV6-1,TRBD2,TRBJ2-5,TGTGCCAGCAGTGAAGATGTAGCGGCGGGGGTGGAGACCCAGTACTTC,CASSEDVAAGVETQYF
.,TRBV6-5,TRBD1,TRBJ1-5,TGTGCCAGCAGTTACTCGAATGGGCAGGGGGTACATCTCCAGCATTTT,CASSYSNGQGVHLQHF
.,TRBV27,TRBD2,TRBJ2-7,TGTGCCAGCAGTTTGGGACTAGCGGAATCAAGGTCGTACGGGCAGTACTTC,CASSLGLAESRSYGQYF